Presented here are 18 T cell receptor beta chains from one specimen sequenced in a study of blood T cell repertoires in COVID-19. The table came from immunoSEQ multiplex PCR; TCRdb's copy has only in-frame clones and leaves some out. This table has 200,000 to 250,000 clones, approximately 92% appearing once. The sample comprised PBMCs or T cells enriched from blood (not recorded which). All receptors come from a woman aged 18-29 years in a cohort exposed to, infected with or recovered from COVID-19 (not recorded which).

This chain joins TRBV11-2 and TRBJ2-2; tentative D call: TRBD2 (5 bases). Germline CDR1 SGHAT, CDR2 FQNNGV. V was trimmed by 1 base and J by 4 bases, leaving 13 bases between them. This CDR3 comprises 16 residues. For the CDR3, the DNA is TGTGCCAGCAGCTTAGTGGTAGCGACCACCACCGGGGAGCTGTTTTTT. Encoded protein: CASSLVVATTTGELFF.

This rearrangement joins TRBV7-2 to TRBJ1-3, with D tentatively TRBD1 (5 bases). The V gene lost 5 bases and the J gene lost 3 bases, with 14 bases spanning the gap. Germline assignment: CDR1 SGHTA and CDR2 FQGNSA. CDR3 length: 15 amino acids. This chain's CDR3 is CASSPFQGGGNTIYF. The CDR3 nucleotides are TGTGCCAGCAGCCCGTTCCAGGGTGGTGGAAACACCATATATTTT.

This clone has just a few counts. The rearrangement uses TRBV2 and TRBJ2-7, with TRBD2 matching over 14 bases. Unmatched junction bases numbered 13, after V lost 2 bases and J lost 7 bases. The CDR3 is 18 residues long. Germline lookup yields CDR1 SNHLY and CDR2 FYNNEI. The CDR3 DNA follows: TGTGCCAGCAGTGAATCGGGACTAGCGGGAGTCAACGCGTGGGAGCAGTACTTC. Protein sequence: CASSESGLAGVNAWEQYF.

The CDR3 here is CASSSQGLTYEQYF. The CDR3 DNA reads as TGTGCCAGCAGTTCCCAGGGATTGACCTACGAGCAGTACTTC. This rearrangement joins TRBV6-5 to TRBJ2-7, with D possibly TRBD1 on 5 matching bases. CDR1 is MNHEY and CDR2 is SVGAGI in the germline V gene. This CDR3 has 14 residues. V was shortened by 4 bases and J by 2 bases, with 12 bases between the two germline ends.

The genes are TRBV13 and TRBJ1-2, with no clear D. The CDR3 loop spans 14 amino acids. The germline V gene encodes CDR1 PRHDT and CDR2 FYEKMQ (reference sequence). V was pared by 7 bases and J by 3 bases, with 15 bases between. CDR3: CASNPRNGDYGYTF. Written as DNA, the CDR3 is TGTGCCAGCAACCCGAGAAATGGTGACTATGGCTACACCTTC.

The V gene is TRBV7-8, the J gene TRBJ1-4; the D is unclear. Germline V gene sequence: CDR1 SGHVS, CDR2 FQNEAQ. This CDR3 region has 15 residues. Deletions cut 5 bases from V and 0 bases from J, with 10 bases between. CDR3 coding DNA: TGTGCCAGCAGCGTTATTGGAGCAACTAATGAAAAACTGTTTTTT. It is translated as CASSVIGATNEKLFF.

The gene calls are TRBV19 and TRBJ2-1, with 7 positions matching TRBD2. V shed 3 bases and J 6 bases; nucleotides not matched to a gene: 5. This CDR3 is built from 14 residues. The germline V gene encodes CDR1 LNHDA and CDR2 SQIVND (reference sequence). The CDR3 here is CASSINGGINEQFF. The CDR3, as DNA: TGTGCCAGTAGTATCAACGGGGGGATCAATGAGCAGTTCTTC.

As DNA, the CDR3 is TGTGCCAGTAGTATAGGGACAGGGGGCGCAGATACGCAGTATTTT. Amino acids: CASSIGTGGADTQYF. V is TRBV19 and J is TRBJ2-3; 11 nucleotides line up with TRBD1. The trim removed 1 base at V and 4 bases at J, leaving 1 base unmatched. Germline V gene sequence: CDR1 LNHDA, CDR2 SQIVND (reference sequence). CDR3 length: 15 amino acids.

CDR3 sequence: CASSPLGSGLSTDTQYF. The DNA of the CDR3 is TGTGCCAGCAGCCCCCTCGGGTCGGGACTCAGCACAGATACGCAGTATTTT. V gene TRBV9 combines with J gene TRBJ2-3; tentative D call: TRBD2 (6 bases). The germline V gene has CDR1 SGDLS and CDR2 YYNGEE. V was shortened by 4 bases and J by 0 bases, with 18 bases between the two germline ends. The CDR3 is 17 residues long.

This chain links TRBV5-1 with TRBJ1-1; tentatively, D is TRBD1 (6 bases). Trimming took off 4 bases at V and 7 bases at J, with 20 bases between the two ends. The CDR3 is 15 amino acids. Germline CDR1 and CDR2: SGHRS and YFSETQ. Here the CDR3 reads CASSETGQPTLEAFF. The CDR3 bases are TGCGCCAGCAGCGAAACCGGACAGCCAACCCTTGAAGCTTTCTTT.

This sequence joins TRBV3-1 (or the pseudogene TRBV3-2) and TRBJ1-1; a weak D match, TRBD1 (5 bases). Germline CDR1 and CDR2: LGHDT and YNNKEL (reference sequence). Trimming took off 1 base at V and 5 bases at J, with 14 bases between the two ends. The length of the CDR3 is 15 residues. In DNA form, the CDR3 reads TGTGCCAGCAGCCAAGCTTTGAGTAGGGGTACTGAAGCTTTCTTT. Translated: CASSQALSRGTEAFF.

The chain links TRBV6-1 to TRBJ2-1; the match to TRBD1 covers 7 bases. With 2 bases clipped from V and 4 bases from J, the junction kept 8 bases outside the gene matches. From germline, CDR1 is MNHNS and CDR2 SASEGT. The CDR3 runs 16 residues. The CDR3 loop reads CASSERRTGLYNEQFF. CDR3 nucleotides: TGTGCCAGCAGTGAACGTAGGACAGGCCTTTACAATGAGCAGTTCTTC.

This rearrangement joins TRBV5-1 to TRBJ2-5, with 10 bases fitting TRBD1. The CDR3 is 18 amino acids. Germline V gene data show CDR1 as SGHRS and CDR2 as YFSETQ. V trimming: 1 base; J trimming: 4 bases; junction bases outside the gene matches: 13. The CDR3 DNA reads as TGCGCCAGCAGCTTGACAGGACAGGGGGGACTCAATGGAGAGACCCAGTACTTC. Translation gives CASSLTGQGGLNGETQYF.

The chain has TRBV7-9 and TRBJ1-4; maybe TRBD1 (5 bases). The CDR3 loop spans 15 amino acids. V was shortened by 7 bases and J by 2 bases, with 14 bases between the two germline ends. The germline CDR1 and CDR2 sequences are SEHNR and FQNEAQ (reference sequence). The DNA for the CDR3 is TGTGCCAGCACTTGGGGCACAGCCACTAATGAAAAACTGTTTTTT. Translated, it gives CASTWGTATNEKLFF.

V gene TRBV18 combines with J gene TRBJ2-3; 7 bases align to TRBD2. The CDR3 spans 13 residues. Germline values: CDR1 KGHSH, CDR2 LQKENI. V gave up 8 bases and J gave up 3 bases; unmatched junction bases: 5. The CDR3 is CASQGGATDTQYF. In DNA form, the CDR3 reads TGTGCCAGCCAGGGAGGGGCAACAGATACGCAGTATTTT.

The rearrangement joins TRBV3-1 (or the pseudogene TRBV3-2) to TRBJ2-1; TRBD1 aligns across 11 bases. Losses at the gene ends were 4 bases for V and 7 bases for J; bases not matched to a gene: 9. CDR1 is LGHDT, CDR2 YNNKEL, per germline (reference sequence). This CDR3 is 16 amino acids long. Here the CDR3 reads CASSLRTGGAGNEQFF. DNA for the CDR3: TGTGCCAGCAGCCTCCGGACAGGGGGCGCAGGGAATGAGCAGTTCTTC.

This rearrangement joins TRBV19 to TRBJ1-1, with D tentatively TRBD1 (6 bases). The V end was cut by 4 bases, the J end by 3 bases, with 12 bases between. Germline assignment: CDR1 LNHDA and CDR2 SQIVND (reference sequence). The CDR3 is 14 amino acids. The CDR3 is CASSRRGGDTEAFF. CDR3 bases: TGTGCCAGTAGTAGGAGGGGGGGGGACACTGAAGCTTTCTTT.

V usage is TRBV24-1 and J usage is TRBJ2-5; TRBD2 matches 7 bases. Losses at the gene ends were 4 bases for V and 4 bases for J; bases not matched to a gene: 5. The CDR3 runs 14 residues. Germline CDR1 KGHDR, CDR2 SFDVKD. The CDR3 DNA reads TGTGCCACCAGTGACCCATTAGCGGGAGAGACCCAGTACTTC. This gives the protein CATSDPLAGETQYF.